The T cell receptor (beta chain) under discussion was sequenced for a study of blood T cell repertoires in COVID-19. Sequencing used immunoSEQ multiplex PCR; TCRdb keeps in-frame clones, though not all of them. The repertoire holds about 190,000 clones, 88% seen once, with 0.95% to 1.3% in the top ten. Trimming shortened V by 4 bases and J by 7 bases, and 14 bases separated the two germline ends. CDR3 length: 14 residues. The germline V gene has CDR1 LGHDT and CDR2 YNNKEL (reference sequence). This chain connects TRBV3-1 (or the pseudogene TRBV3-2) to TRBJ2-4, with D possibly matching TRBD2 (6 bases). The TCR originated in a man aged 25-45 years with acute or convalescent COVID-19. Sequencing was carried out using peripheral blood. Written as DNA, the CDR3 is TGTGCCAGCAGCCTAGCGGTCGAACATAACATTCAGTACTTC. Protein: CASSLAVEHNIQYF.